The 3 T cell receptor beta chains below all came from one sample that was sequenced in a study of T-cell reconstitution after alpha-beta-depleted transplantation in children. Unique molecular identifiers were built into the TCRbeta library. TCRdb called the PCR reads again in MiXCR, with one record for every CDR3 protein. The table has 600,000 to 800,000 distinct CDR3 sequences, 13% seen once. Source: PBMCs, taken before TCRalphabeta/CD19-depleted stem cell transplant. Every receptor here comes from a girl aged 2-10 years with congenital amegakaryocytic thrombocytopenia, due to receive a stem cell transplant.

This clonotype was seen at least ten times. The genes are TRBV20-1 and TRBJ2-1; 13 bases map to TRBD2. From germline, CDR1 is DFQATT and CDR2 SNEGSKA (reference sequence). The trim removed 1 base at V and 8 bases at J, leaving 8 bases unmatched. CDR3 length equals 16 residues. The CDR3 loop reads CSARAFGTSGTDEQFF. The DNA for the CDR3 is TGCAGTGCTAGAGCATTCGGGACTAGCGGGACCGATGAGCAGTTCTTC.

The table lists this clonotype with many counts. This rearrangement joins TRBV7-2 to TRBJ2-3; 11 nucleotides match TRBD2. Germline CDR1 reads SGHTA; CDR2 reads FQGNSA. V gave up 2 bases and J gave up 3 bases; unmatched junction bases: 7. This CDR3 is 17 amino acids long. This chain's CDR3 is CASSLLASGRNTDTQYF. CDR3 in DNA: TGTGCCAGCAGCTTATTGGCTAGCGGGAGGAATACAGATACGCAGTATTTT.

The sample holds many counts of this clonotype. This rearrangement joins TRBV5-1 to TRBJ2-1, with 14 nucleotides matching TRBD2. Trimming cost V 0 bases and J 12 bases; bases outside gene matches: 2. Germline assignment: CDR1 SGHRS and CDR2 YFSETQ. The length of the CDR3 is 14 residues. Here the CDR3 reads CASSLGTSGRMQFF. The CDR3 region has the DNA TGCGCCAGCAGCTTGGGGACTAGCGGGAGGATGCAGTTCTTC.